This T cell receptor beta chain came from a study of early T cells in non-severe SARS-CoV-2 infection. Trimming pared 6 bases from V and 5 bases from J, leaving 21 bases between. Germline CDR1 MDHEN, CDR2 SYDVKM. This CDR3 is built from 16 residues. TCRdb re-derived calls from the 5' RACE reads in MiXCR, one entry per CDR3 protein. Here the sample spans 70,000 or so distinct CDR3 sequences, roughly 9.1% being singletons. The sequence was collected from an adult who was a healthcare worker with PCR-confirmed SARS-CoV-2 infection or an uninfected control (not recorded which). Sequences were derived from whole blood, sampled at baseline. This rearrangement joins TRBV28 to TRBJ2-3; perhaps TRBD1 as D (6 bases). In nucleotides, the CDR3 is TGTGCCAGCAGCCCCCCTGGGGGCGGGCTGGGAGATACGCAGTATTTT. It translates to CASSPPGGGLGDTQYF. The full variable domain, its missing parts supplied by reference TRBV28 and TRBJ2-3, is DVKVTQSSRYLVKRTGEKVFLECVQDMDHENMFWYRQDPGLGLRLIYFSYDVKMKEKGDIPEGYSVSREKKERFSLILESASTNQTSMYLCASSPPGGGLGDTQYFGPGTRLTVL.